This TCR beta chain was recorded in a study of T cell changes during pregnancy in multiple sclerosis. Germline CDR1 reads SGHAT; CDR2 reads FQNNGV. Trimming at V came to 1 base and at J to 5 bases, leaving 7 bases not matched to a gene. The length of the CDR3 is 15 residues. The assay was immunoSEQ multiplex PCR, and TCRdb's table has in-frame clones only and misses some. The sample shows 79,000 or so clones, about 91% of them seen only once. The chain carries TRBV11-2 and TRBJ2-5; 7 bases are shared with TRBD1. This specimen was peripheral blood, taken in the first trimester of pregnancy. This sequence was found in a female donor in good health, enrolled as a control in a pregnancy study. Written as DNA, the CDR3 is TGTGCCAGCAGCTTAGTAGGGGTACAGGGGGAGACCCAGTACTTC. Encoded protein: CASSLVGVQGETQYF. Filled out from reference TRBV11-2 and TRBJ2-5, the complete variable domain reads EAGVAQSPRYKIIEKRQSVAFWCNPISGHATLYWYQQILGQGPKLLIQFQNNGVVDDSQLPKDRFSAERLKGVDSTLKIQPAKLEDSAVYLCASSLVGVQGETQYFGPGTRLLVL.